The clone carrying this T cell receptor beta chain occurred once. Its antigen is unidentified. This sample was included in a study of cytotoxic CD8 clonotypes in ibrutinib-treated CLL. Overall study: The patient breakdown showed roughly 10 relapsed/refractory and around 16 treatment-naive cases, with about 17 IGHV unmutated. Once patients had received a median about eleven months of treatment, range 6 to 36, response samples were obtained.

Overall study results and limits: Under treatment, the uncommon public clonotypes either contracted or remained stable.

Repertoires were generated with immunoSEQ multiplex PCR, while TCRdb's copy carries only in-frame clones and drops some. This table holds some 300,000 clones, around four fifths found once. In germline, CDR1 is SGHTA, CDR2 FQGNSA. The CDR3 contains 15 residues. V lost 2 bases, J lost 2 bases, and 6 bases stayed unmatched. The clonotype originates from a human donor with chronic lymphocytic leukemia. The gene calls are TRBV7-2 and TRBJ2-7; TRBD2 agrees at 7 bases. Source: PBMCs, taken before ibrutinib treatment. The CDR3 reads CASSLSTSETYEQYF. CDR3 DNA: TGTGCCAGCAGCTTATCAACTAGCGAGACCTACGAGCAGTACTTC.